The 29 T cell receptor beta chains given below trace back to one sample, sequenced in a study of shared clonotypes between healthy human individuals. Libraries were prepared by immunoSEQ multiplex PCR; TCRdb keeps only in-frame clonotypes and omits some of them. The data hold hundreds of thousands of clones, with 85% to 95% observed a single time. In the naive CD8 group, cells lacked CD45RO and were positively selected for CCR7, so terminally differentiated effector memory CD45RA+ cells were left out. The specimen was naive CD8+ T cells sorted from blood. All receptors derive from a woman aged 30 to 39 in good health.

The chain recombines TRBV27 with TRBJ1-2; 7 bases align to TRBD1. The CDR3 extends over 13 amino acids. V trimming: 6 bases; J trimming: 6 bases; junction bases outside the gene matches: 7. CDR1 and CDR2 from the germline V gene are MNHEY and SMNVEV (reference sequence). The CDR3 DNA follows: TGTGCCAGCAGATTGACAGGGTACGATGGCTACACCTTC. Residues: CASRLTGYDGYTF.

V and J are TRBV9 and TRBJ1-2, with 10 bases that match TRBD1. The V gene end was trimmed by 4 bases and the J gene end by 4 bases; junction bases not matched to a gene: 4. The length of the CDR3 is 14 residues. The germline CDR1 and CDR2 sequences are SGDLS and YYNGEE. The CDR3 DNA is TGTGCCAGCAGCCCCGGGACAGGGGCCTATGGCTACACCTTC. It codes for CASSPGTGAYGYTF.

The J gene is TRBJ1-5, the V gene TRBV5-8; 7 bases are shared with TRBD1. In germline, CDR1 is SGHTS, CDR2 YDEGEE. Trimming at V came to 4 bases and at J to 4 bases, leaving 8 bases not matched to a gene. The CDR3 extends over 15 amino acids. In DNA form, the CDR3 reads TGTGCCAGCAGCGACGGGACAGCAGAAAATCAGCCCCAGCATTTT. Translation gives CASSDGTAENQPQHF.

This chain uses TRBV15 with TRBJ2-3; 7 bases match TRBD2. With 1 base clipped from V and 6 bases from J, the junction kept 10 bases outside the gene matches. The CDR3 extends over 16 amino acids. CDR1 and CDR2 from the germline V gene are LNHNV and YYDKDF (reference sequence). The CDR3 sequence: CATSRARSGVWDTQYF. CDR3 in DNA: TGTGCCACCAGCAGAGCAAGGAGCGGGGTCTGGGATACGCAGTATTTT.

The rearrangement uses TRBV19 and TRBJ1-2; D ambiguous. This CDR3 has 13 amino acids. The V end lost 5 bases, the J end lost 4 bases, and 11 bases lay between the germline ends. Germline V gene sequence: CDR1 LNHDA, CDR2 SQIVND (reference sequence). CDR3: CASSVGQTYGYTF. For the CDR3, the DNA is TGTGCCAGTAGTGTCGGTCAAACCTATGGCTACACCTTC.

A single count supports this clone. This chain connects TRBV6-5 to TRBJ2-3, with 10 bases lining up with TRBD2. Germline trimming cut 3 bases from V and 0 bases from J; bases unmatched to any gene: 3. Looked up from germline, CDR1 is MNHEY and CDR2 is SVGAGI. This CDR3 has 16 amino acids. As DNA, the CDR3 is TGTGCCAGCAGTTATGGACTAGCGGCTAGCACAGATACGCAGTATTTT. Translated, it gives CASSYGLAASTDTQYF.

J is TRBJ1-6 and V is TRBV28; D gene ambiguous. V lost 1 base and J lost 9, with 10 bases in between. There are 14 residues in the CDR3. Germline lookup yields CDR1 MDHEN and CDR2 SYDVKM. The CDR3 DNA follows: TGTGCCAGCAGTTTATCAGGTTCTAGTTCACCCCTCCACTTT. As protein: CASSLSGSSSPLHF.

V gene TRBV19 combines with J gene TRBJ2-7; either TRBD1 or TRBD2 may fit D (6 bases each). Trimming took off 3 bases at V and 5 bases at J, with 14 bases between the two ends. This CDR3 region has 14 residues. Germline assignment: CDR1 LNHDA and CDR2 SQIVND (reference sequence). The CDR3 reads CASSIGAGEDEQYF. CDR3 DNA: TGTGCCAGTAGTATCGGGGCAGGGGAGGACGAGCAGTACTTC. Combining the CDR3 with reference TRBV19 and TRBJ2-7 gives the whole variable domain DGGITQSPKYLFRKEGQNVTLSCEQNLNHDAMYWYRQDPGQGLRLIYYSQIVNDFQKGDIAEGYSVSREKKESFPLTVTSAQKNPTAFYLCASSIGAGEDEQYFGPGTRLTVT.

The sample holds one count of this clone. This chain links TRBV6-4 with TRBJ1-1; D is uncertain. Trimming stripped 2 bases from V and 4 bases from J, with 8 bases between. From germline, CDR1 is MRHNA and CDR2 SNTAGT. The CDR3 is made up of 13 amino acids. The CDR3 DNA sequence: TGTGCCAGCAGTGACGTTCCAGGCACTGAAGCTTTCTTT. It yields the protein CASSDVPGTEAFF.

This rearrangement joins TRBV28 to TRBJ2-2; no definite D call. CDR3 length: 15 amino acids. V gave up 4 bases and J gave up 4 bases, with 13 bases separating them. The germline V gene encodes CDR1 MDHEN and CDR2 SYDVKM. The CDR3 DNA reads TGTGCCAGCAGTTATTTAGCCGTTAGCACCGGGGAGCTGTTTTTT. Amino acids: CASSYLAVSTGELFF.

The chain carries TRBV28 and TRBJ2-2; weak D call: TRBD1 (6 bases). The ends were cut back, 4 bases at V and 5 bases at J, with 11 bases in the middle. CDR3 size: 14 residues. Germline CDR1 MDHEN, CDR2 SYDVKM. The CDR3 region has the DNA TGTGCCAGCAGTTCACAGGGTTGGACCGGGGAGCTGTTTTTT. Its translation is CASSSQGWTGELFF.

A single count supports this clone. This chain uses TRBV2 with TRBJ1-1; TRBD1 might be the D (6 bases). CDR1 and CDR2 (germline): SNHLY, FYNNEI. V lost 7 bases and J 1 base, leaving 10 bases between the germline ends. This CDR3 is 13 amino acids long. CDR3 sequence: CASKEGGNTEAFF. Written as DNA, the CDR3 is TGTGCCAGCAAGGAAGGGGGGAACACTGAAGCTTTCTTT.

V and J are TRBV9 and TRBJ2-3; 7 nucleotides line up with TRBD2. The CDR3 consists of 13 residues. J gave up 5 bases and V 3 bases, and 3 bases lay outside the gene matches. Germline assignment: CDR1 SGDLS and CDR2 YYNGEE. CDR3 loop: CASSDGLEDTQYF. CDR3 DNA sequence: TGTGCCAGCAGCGATGGACTAGAAGATACGCAGTATTTT.

In its sample, this clone was seen once. The chain recombines TRBV28 with TRBJ2-1; 10 bases map to TRBD2. There are 16 residues in the CDR3. V gave up 3 bases and J gave up 0 bases; unmatched junction bases: 2. Per the germline V gene, CDR1 is MDHEN and CDR2 is SYDVKM. This CDR3 reads CASSFLAGVSYNEQFF. Written as DNA, the CDR3 is TGTGCCAGCAGTTTTCTAGCGGGAGTCTCCTACAATGAGCAGTTCTTC.

Turning to this clone: Other DNA sequences of this sample code for an identical CDR3. This chain joins TRBV2 and TRBJ2-7, with a possible D match to TRBD2 (5 bases). The length of the CDR3 is 15 residues. Trimming left V 1 base short and J 0 bases short, with 10 bases between. CDR1 and CDR2 from the germline V gene are SNHLY and FYNNEI. The CDR3 here is CASSEVRGSSYEQYF. CDR3 DNA sequence: TGTGCCAGCAGTGAAGTCCGTGGGAGCTCCTACGAGCAGTACTTC.

The chain has TRBV19 and TRBJ2-7; TRBD2 is a possible D gene (6 bases). V was shortened by 3 bases and J by 7 bases, with 16 bases between the two germline ends. The CDR3 covers 14 residues. Germline-derived CDR1 and CDR2 are LNHDA and SQIVND (reference sequence). In nucleotides, the CDR3 is TGTGCCAGTAGTATTCCGGGAGTAACGGAGGAGCAGTACTTC. It yields the protein CASSIPGVTEEQYF.

This clone was seen just once. This sequence joins TRBV2 and TRBJ2-7, with a weak D call TRBD2 (5 bases). Germline-derived CDR1 and CDR2 are SNHLY and FYNNEI. The CDR3 runs to 16 residues. V was cut by 0 bases and J by 3 bases, with 15 bases left in between. CDR3 sequence (DNA): TGTGCCAGCAGTGAAGCGCTCGGACTTCTATTCTACGAGCAGTACTTC. Translating gives CASSEALGLLFYEQYF.

In the case of this clone: The germline gene is not matched at one end of the junction; a read error may be the cause. The sample contains more than one DNA sequence encoding this CDR3. The chain links TRBV28 to TRBJ1-5; tentatively, D is TRBD1 (5 bases). Germline lookup yields CDR1 MDHEN and CDR2 SYDVKM. This CDR3 region has 13 residues. The CDR3 DNA reads TGCGCCAGCAGTATGCAGGGATGGCAGCCCCAGCATTTT. It specifies CASSMQGWQPQHF.

The rearrangement uses TRBV11-2 and TRBJ2-7, with 14 nucleotides matching TRBD2. The CDR3 sequence is 14 residues long. V shed 5 bases, J shed 4 bases, and the junction held 1 base outside the gene matches. Germline loops: CDR1 SGHAT, CDR2 FQNNGV. CDR3 loop: CASSRTSGRYEQYF. The DNA of the CDR3 is TGTGCCAGCAGCCGGACTAGCGGGAGGTACGAGCAGTACTTC.

This clone was recorded a few times. The chain recombines TRBV28 with TRBJ1-1; no firm D call. CDR3 length: 13 amino acids. V was cut by 5 bases and J by 1 base, with 8 bases left in between. The germline V gene encodes CDR1 MDHEN and CDR2 SYDVKM. CDR3 loop: CASSMSPNTEAFF. CDR3 nucleotide sequence: TGTGCCAGCAGTATGTCTCCGAACACTGAAGCTTTCTTT. The full variable domain, in which reference TRBV28 and TRBJ1-1 provide the parts outside the CDR3, is DVKVTQSSRYLVKRTGEKVFLECVQDMDHENMFWYRQDPGLGLRLIYFSYDVKMKEKGDIPEGYSVSREKKERFSLILESASTNQTSMYLCASSMSPNTEAFFGQGTRLTVV.

The sample holds one count of this clone. The chain recombines TRBV11-2 with TRBJ1-4; D is unclear. Germline loops: CDR1 SGHAT, CDR2 FQNNGV. This CDR3 has 17 residues. The V end was cut by 1 base, the J end by 7 bases, with 19 bases between. The CDR3 DNA reads as TGTGCCAGCAGCTTAGTCCGTGAATCCGGCCTTGGTGAAAAACTGTTTTTT. Translation: CASSLVRESGLGEKLFF. Full variable domain (remainder filled in from reference TRBV11-2 and TRBJ1-4): EAGVAQSPRYKIIEKRQSVAFWCNPISGHATLYWYQQILGQGPKLLIQFQNNGVVDDSQLPKDRFSAERLKGVDSTLKIQPAKLEDSAVYLCASSLVRESGLGEKLFFGSGTQLSVL.

This rearrangement joins TRBV4-1 to TRBJ2-5, with a tentative D call TRBD2 (5 bases). The better agreement between TRBJ2-7 and the DNA end casts doubt on the J call. Germline V gene sequence: CDR1 MGHRA, CDR2 YSYEKL. This CDR3 is built from 13 residues. CDR3 in DNA: TGCGCCAGCAGCCCCGGCGAGGGCTACGAGCAGTACTTC. It translates to CASSPGEGYEQYF.

V usage is TRBV4-1 and J usage is TRBJ2-5; the match to TRBD2 covers 13 bases. Germline lookup yields CDR1 MGHRA and CDR2 YSYEKL. V lost 4 bases, J lost 1 base, and 9 bases stayed unmatched. The CDR3 runs to 18 residues. The CDR3 DNA reads TGCGCCAGCAGCCGCTCGCCGGGACTAGCGGGGACCCAAGAGACCCAGTACTTC. Its translation: CASSRSPGLAGTQETQYF.

V is TRBV11-2 and J is TRBJ2-7, with D perhaps matching TRBD2 (5 bases). Trimming stripped 5 bases from V and 3 bases from J, with 11 bases between. Germline V CDR1 and CDR2: SGHAT, FQNNGV. The CDR3 has 13 amino acids. Here the CDR3 reads CASSPGNGYEQYF. DNA of the CDR3: TGTGCCAGCAGCCCCGGGAACGGCTACGAGCAGTACTTC.

The chain uses TRBV7-2 and TRBJ2-2; perhaps TRBD2 as D (7 bases). V was trimmed by 1 base and J by 2 bases, leaving 14 bases between them. The CDR3 extends over 17 amino acids. The germline gives CDR1 SGHTA, CDR2 FQGNSA. CDR3 protein: CASSLVPGGLNTGELFF. CDR3 DNA sequence: TGTGCCAGCAGCTTAGTGCCGGGGGGCCTTAACACCGGGGAGCTGTTTTTT. Full variable domain (outside the CDR3, taken from reference TRBV7-2 and TRBJ2-2): GAGVSQSPSNKVTEKGKDVELRCDPISGHTALYWYRQSLGQGLEFLIYFQGNSAPDKSGLPSDRFSAERTGGSVSTLTIQRTQQEDSAVYLCASSLVPGGLNTGELFFGEGSRLTVL.

This clone was seen just once. This sequence joins TRBV10-2 and TRBJ2-7, with no clear D. The CDR3 loop spans 10 amino acids. Germline V gene lookup returns CDR1 WSHSY and CDR2 SAAADI. The V gene lost 11 bases and the J gene lost 6 bases, with 11 bases spanning the gap. The CDR3 is CASGSREQYF. In DNA form, the CDR3 reads TGCGCCTCCGGCTCCCGCGAGCAGTACTTC.

The gene calls are TRBV28 and TRBJ2-7; 16 bases match TRBD2. V trimming: 6 bases; J trimming: 2 bases; junction bases outside the gene matches: 4. There are 16 residues in the CDR3. Germline lookup yields CDR1 MDHEN and CDR2 SYDVKM. The CDR3 protein is CASSRGLAGGTYEQYF. For the CDR3, the DNA is TGTGCCAGCAGCCGGGGACTAGCGGGAGGGACCTACGAGCAGTACTTC.

Points on this clone: Other DNA sequences in this specimen translate into the identical CDR3. This chain connects TRBV4-1 to TRBJ2-1; D is undetermined. The CDR3 totals 11 residues. The germline CDR1 and CDR2 sequences are MGHRA and YSYEKL. Trimming shortened V by 1 base and J by 10 bases, and 5 bases separated the two germline ends. Here the CDR3 reads CASSQAGEQFF. The CDR3 DNA follows: TGCGCCAGCAGCCAAGCCGGGGAGCAGTTCTTC.

The chain links TRBV27 to TRBJ1-5, with D uncertain. This CDR3 has 13 residues. CDR1 and CDR2 from the germline V gene are MNHEY and SMNVEV (reference sequence). Trimming removed 4 bases from V and 6 bases from J, with 10 bases in between. The CDR3, as DNA: TGTGCCAGCAGTTCCTACGGTAGTCAGCCCCAGCATTTT. Its translation is CASSSYGSQPQHF.